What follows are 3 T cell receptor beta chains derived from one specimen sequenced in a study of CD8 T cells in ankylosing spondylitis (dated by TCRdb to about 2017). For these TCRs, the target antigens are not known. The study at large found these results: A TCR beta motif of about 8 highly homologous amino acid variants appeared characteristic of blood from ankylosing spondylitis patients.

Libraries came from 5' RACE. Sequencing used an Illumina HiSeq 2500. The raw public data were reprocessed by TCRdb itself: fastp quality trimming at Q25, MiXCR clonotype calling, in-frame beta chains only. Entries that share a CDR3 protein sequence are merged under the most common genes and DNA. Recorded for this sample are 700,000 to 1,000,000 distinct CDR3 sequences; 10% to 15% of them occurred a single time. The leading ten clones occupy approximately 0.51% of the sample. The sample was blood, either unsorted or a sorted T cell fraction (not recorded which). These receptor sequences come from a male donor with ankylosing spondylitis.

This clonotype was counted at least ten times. The CDR3 spells CASSSPTGGGYTF. The DNA of the CDR3 is TGTGCCAGCAGCTCACCGACAGGGGGCGGCTACACCTTC. This chain uses TRBV7-2 with TRBJ1-2, with 10 bases matching TRBD1. This CDR3 contains 13 residues. Germline CDR1 reads SGHTA; CDR2 reads FQGNSA. J gave up 8 bases and V 4 bases, and 4 bases lay outside the gene matches. Variable domain in full (rest from reference TRBV7-2 and TRBJ1-2): GAGVSQSPSNKVTEKGKDVELRCDPISGHTALYWYRQSLGQGLEFLIYFQGNSAPDKSGLPSDRFSAERTGGSVSTLTIQRTQQEDSAVYLCASSSPTGGGYTFGSGTRLTVV.

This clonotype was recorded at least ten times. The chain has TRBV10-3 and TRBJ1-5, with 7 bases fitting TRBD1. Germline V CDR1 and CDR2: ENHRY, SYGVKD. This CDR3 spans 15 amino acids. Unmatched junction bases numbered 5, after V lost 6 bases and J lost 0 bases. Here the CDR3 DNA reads TGTGCCATCAGCTCCGGGACAGATAGCAATCAGCCCCAGCATTTT. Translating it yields CAISSGTDSNQPQHF.

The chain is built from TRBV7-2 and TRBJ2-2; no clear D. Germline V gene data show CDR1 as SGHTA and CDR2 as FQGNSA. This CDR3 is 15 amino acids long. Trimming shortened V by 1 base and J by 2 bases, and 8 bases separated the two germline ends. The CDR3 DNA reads TGTGCCAGCAGCTTAGTGCCCCAAAACACCGGGGAGCTGTTTTTT. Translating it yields CASSLVPQNTGELFF.